In its sample, the clone carrying this TCR beta chain was seen many times. The gene symbols are mouse symbols. The read ends 4 residues shy of where the CDR3 ends; the end is completed using the germline J gene. The data are from a study of CD8+ T cells in alopecia areata. This CDR3 has 14 amino acids. Trimming removed 5 bases at V and 0 bases at J, with 11 bases between. Germline lookup yields CDR1 FNHDT and CDR2 SITEND (reference sequence). cDNA serving as the sequencing template came from extracted, reverse transcribed RNA. Only in-frame clones appear in the TCRdb table, and some are missing; sequencing was by immunoSEQ multiplex PCR. The sample contains about 1,900 clones, none of them singletons.

The rearrangement joins TRBV19 to TRBJ1-2, with a weak D call TRBD1 (6 bases). Sample: lesional skin. The sequence came from a C3H/HeJ mouse with alopecia areata. For this mouse line, the MHC haplotype is H2-k. The CDR3: CASRRDTANSDYTF. The CDR3 bases that were read are TGTGCCAGCAGACGGGACACTGCAAACTCC.